A selection of T cell receptor beta chains follows, all from one sample in a study of blood T cell repertoires in COVID-19. Clones were sequenced by immunoSEQ multiplex PCR, and TCRdb holds only the in-frame ones, with some missing. The sample has around 270,000 clones, roughly 88% seen once. The source material was PBMCs or T cells enriched from blood (not recorded which). The receptor source for this set is a woman under 40 who had recovered from COVID-19. CDR3s leave out the opening cysteine and the closing phenylalanine or tryptophan. Not every row has a clone size; where given, it reads once, few, many or a size class.

j_gene,abundance,v_gene,len,CDR3aa
TRBJ1-1,-,TRBV23-1,13,ASSQSGTGPEEAF
TRBJ1-5,few,TRBV30,11,AWKEGGGQPQH
TRBJ1-4,-,TRBV29-1,11,SGLSGANEKLF
TRBJ2-7,-,TRBV2,11,ASSEGLWNEQY
TRBJ2-6,-,TRBV5-6,16,ASSWRQGKGSGANVLT
TRBJ2-3,-,TRBV14,15,ASSQINRVQGLVTQY
TRBJ2-7,once,TRBV28,10,ASSFEAYEQY
TRBJ1-2,few,TRBV7-2,13,ASSLPHLTGSGYT
TRBJ2-4,once,TRBV5-1,13,ASSFSGGALNIQY
TRBJ1-1,-,TRBV28,11,ASSPFDRGRAF
TRBJ2-7,-,TRBV5-4,16,ASSPTPGAPPSSYEQY
TRBJ1-3,-,TRBV5-1,14,ASSWGQRGSGNTIY
TRBJ1-2,-,TRBV28,13,ASSPLRQGRDGYT
TRBJ1-1,-,TRBV28,12,ASSFLRGNTEAF
TRBJ2-1,once,TRBV10-2,15,ASRQLASSSSYNEQF
TRBJ2-1,-,TRBV12-3/TRBV12-4,9,ASSLSGEQF
TRBJ2-5,-,TRBV4-1,13,ASSQRQGAGETQY
TRBJ1-5,-,TRBV7-9,15,ASSLSPPTLSNQPQH
TRBJ2-7,-,TRBV11-3,12,ASSPRGSSYEQY
TRBJ1-1,-,TRBV6-5,13,ASSYLGPKGTEAF
TRBJ2-7,-,TRBV27,13,ASSLSGTPSYEQY
TRBJ1-2,-,TRBV2,15,ASSDAGAQRYGYGYT
TRBJ2-7,-,TRBV6-2/TRBV6-3,13,ASSFRDRVPYEQY
TRBJ2-1,-,TRBV27,11,ASRWTGHNEQF
TRBJ1-2,-,TRBV28,13,ASRQYRGAGYGYT
TRBJ2-3,-,TRBV28,18,ASSSPSFGTGQGLTDTQY
TRBJ2-7,-,TRBV6-4,12,ASSWTGIYYEQY
TRBJ1-2,-,TRBV28,11,ASSLKGDYGYT
TRBJ1-1,-,TRBV5-6,12,ASSKGSLNTEAF
TRBJ1-2,-,TRBV6-5,13,ASSWGTGADDGYT
TRBJ2-1,-,TRBV15,14,ATSRTGLAGGLEQF
TRBJ2-2,-,TRBV3-1/TRBV3-2,14,ASSQVGAGAEGELF
TRBJ1-2,-,TRBV7-9,15,ASSHRDRGLSDYGYT
TRBJ2-1,-,TRBV19,13,ASSIVGVAYNEQF
TRBJ2-7,-,TRBV6-2/TRBV6-3,12,ASSFGQAVNEQY
TRBJ2-2,-,TRBV27,13,ASSRYRDFIGELF
TRBJ2-1,-,TRBV29-1,11,SVDRVIRNEQF